This is a list of T cell receptor beta chains from one sample in a study of cytomegalovirus exposure and HLA in healthy donors. This table comes from immunoSEQ multiplex PCR, and its TCRdb copy is limited to in-frame clones, with some not included. The table includes 100,000 to 150,000 clones, about 96% detected once. The sample consisted of PBMCs. The origin of the receptors is a man between 18 and 35 years old in good health and CMV-seronegative. CDR3s include the opening cysteine and the closing phenylalanine or tryptophan. The order of the fields is D gene, V gene, clone size, J gene, CDR3 DNA, CDR3 protein. The D gene is left open where the match is weak. Where a row states a size, it is once, few, many or the class of an expanded clone; other rows omit it.

>.|TRBV6-4|.|TRBJ1-1
TGTGCCAGCAGTGAAAGGTCGGGCACTGAAGCTTTCTTT
CASSERSGTEAFF
>.|TRBV28|.|TRBJ2-5
TGTGCCAGCAGTAGTAGCGCCGAAGAGACCCAGTACTTC
CASSSSAEETQYF
>.|TRBV5-1|.|TRBJ1-1
TGCGCCAGCAGCTGGGGCCACGAAGCTTTCTTT
CASSWGHEAFF
>TRBD2|TRBV6-1|.|TRBJ2-5
TGTGCCAGCAGCCCCGGACTAGCGGTAGAGACCCAGTACTTC
CASSPGLAVETQYF
>.|TRBV30|.|TRBJ1-5
TGTGCCTGGAGTGCTGACAGGAGCAATCAGCCCCAGCATTTT
CAWSADRSNQPQHF
>TRBD1|TRBV7-8|.|TRBJ2-7
TGTGCCAGCAGCTTTCGGACAGGGGCGCAGAACGAGCAGTACTTC
CASSFRTGAQNEQYF
>TRBD2|TRBV7-8|.|TRBJ2-3
TGTGCCAACAGAATGGCCGGGACTAGCGGAACAGATACGCAGTATTTT
CANRMAGTSGTDTQYF
>.|TRBV7-9|.|TRBJ2-3
TGTGCCAGCTCTCTGAGTTCTCCGGATACGCAGTATTTT
CASSLSSPDTQYF
>TRBD2|TRBV27|.|TRBJ2-7
TGTGCCAGCAGTCCCTTCGGGGGGTCCTACGAGCAGTACTTC
CASSPFGGSYEQYF
>.|TRBV7-2|once|TRBJ2-2
TGTGCCAGCAGCTTACGGGGCACCGGGGAGCTGTTTTTT
CASSLRGTGELFF
>.|TRBV28|.|TRBJ1-1
TGTGCCAGCAGTTTAATAGGGCAGGGTGCTGAAGCTTTCTTT
CASSLIGQGAEAFF
>.|TRBV6-5|once|TRBJ2-5
TGTGCCAGCAGTTACTCAGTACAGGTTCCAGAGACCCAGTACTTC
CASSYSVQVPETQYF
>TRBD1|TRBV7-9|.|TRBJ1-2
TGTGCCAGCAGCTCCCTAATAGTTGTCGGGACAGGGGATACGGATGGCTACACCTTC
CASSSLIVVGTGDTDGYTF
>TRBD1|TRBV6-5|.|TRBJ1-1
TGTGCCAGCAGCCCCGGGACAGGGTGGAACACTGAAGCTTTCTTT
CASSPGTGWNTEAFF
>TRBD1|TRBV6-5|.|TRBJ2-7
TGTGCCAGCAGTTACGGGACAGGGGTAACCTACGAGCAGTACTTC
CASSYGTGVTYEQYF
>.|TRBV4-2|.|TRBJ1-1
TGTGCCAGCAGCCAAGTAGTTCGGACATCGATGAACACTGAAGCTTTCTTT
CASSQVVRTSMNTEAFF
>TRBD1|TRBV6-1|.|TRBJ2-7
TGTGCCAGCAGTGCCCGACAGGGACCCTACGAGCAGTACTTC
CASSARQGPYEQYF
>TRBD1|TRBV6-5|.|TRBJ1-3
TGTGCCAGCAGCCGGGGGACAGCCGGAAACACCATATATTTT
CASSRGTAGNTIYF
>TRBD2|TRBV6-5|.|TRBJ2-1
TGTGCCAGCAGTCCCCCCGGGAGGTCCTACAATGAGCAGTTCTTC
CASSPPGRSYNEQFF
>TRBD2|TRBV11-2|.|TRBJ2-1
TGTGCCAGCAGCTTATTCCGGACTAGCGGGGGCAATGAGCAGTTCTTC
CASSLFRTSGGNEQFF
>.|TRBV19|.|TRBJ1-5
TGTGCCAGTAGTAACTGGGGCGGGAGTCAGCCCCAGCATTTT
CASSNWGGSQPQHF
>TRBD1|TRBV9|once|TRBJ2-3
TGTGCCAGCAGCGCGACAGGGAGTTTCGAGGTGACGCAGTATTTT
CASSATGSFEVTQYF
>TRBD2|TRBV7-9|.|TRBJ2-2
TGTGCCAGCAGTCGCGACCGGGGGACTAGGGGCGGAGGGGAGCTGTTTTTT
CASSRDRGTRGGGELFF
>TRBD1|TRBV9|.|TRBJ1-5
TGTGCCAGCACCCCAGGGACAGGGGGCTGGAATCAGCCCCAGCATTTT
CASTPGTGGWNQPQHF
>.|TRBV4-3|.|TRBJ2-1
TGCGCCAGCAGTAGCGAGCGGTCCTACAATGAGCAGTTCTTC
CASSSERSYNEQFF
>TRBD1|TRBV11-2|once|TRBJ2-7
TGTGCCAGCAGCTTAGGACAGGGGGTACCCTACGAGCAGTACTTC
CASSLGQGVPYEQYF
>.|TRBV6-1|.|TRBJ2-7
TGTGCCAGCATGTGGGTCAGGGGAGACGAGCAGTACTTC
CASMWVRGDEQYF
>TRBD2|TRBV18|.|TRBJ2-5
TGTGCCAGCTCACCACGGGCGGGAGAAGAGAAAAAGACCCAGTACTTC
CASSPRAGEEKKTQYF
>TRBD2|TRBV27|.|TRBJ2-5
TGTGCCAGCAGTTCGGGACTAGCGGGAGCGTTTCCCGAGACCCAGTACTTC
CASSSGLAGAFPETQYF
>.|TRBV7-2|.|TRBJ2-7
TGTGCCAGCAGCTTAGTAAAGGGGGAAGCCTACGAGCAGTACTTC
CASSLVKGEAYEQYF
>.|TRBV9|.|TRBJ2-3
TGTGCCAGCAGCGTCGGACTACCAGATACGCAGTATTTT
CASSVGLPDTQYF
>.|TRBV2|.|TRBJ2-1
TGTGCCAGCAGTGAACCGGGGGAGAATGAGCAGTTCTTC
CASSEPGENEQFF
>TRBD1|TRBV4-3|.|TRBJ2-7
TGCGCCAGCAGCCAAGGCGGGACAGGGGGCTACGAGCAGTACTTC
CASSQGGTGGYEQYF
>.|TRBV7-9|.|TRBJ2-2
TGTGCCAGCAGTCCCCAAGGGGAAGGTTTGTTTTTT
CASSPQGEGLFF
>.|TRBV29-1|once|TRBJ1-3
TGCAGCGCCGGGGGCTCTGGAAACACCATATATTTT
CSAGGSGNTIYF
>TRBD2|TRBV6-1|.|TRBJ2-1
TGTGCCAGCAGTGGACTAGCGGGAGGCTACAATGAGCAGTTCTTC
CASSGLAGGYNEQFF
>.|TRBV2|.|TRBJ1-1
TGTGCCAGCAGTACCACTTCGGGCACTGAAGCTTTCTTT
CASSTTSGTEAFF
>TRBD1|TRBV4-3|.|TRBJ2-4
TGCGCCAGCAGCCAAGTGGGAACAGGGGATATAGCCAAAAACATTCAGTACTTC
CASSQVGTGDIAKNIQYF
>.|TRBV27|.|TRBJ1-5
TGTGCCAGCAGTTTATCGGATAGGGGGGGTCAGCCCCAGCATTTT
CASSLSDRGGQPQHF
>TRBD1|TRBV9|.|TRBJ2-6
TGTGCCAGCAGCGTGGACAGGGGGAAAGGAACTGGGGCCAACGTCCTGACTTTC
CASSVDRGKGTGANVLTF
>.|TRBV4-2|.|TRBJ2-3
TGTGCCAGCAGCCAAGAAGGGGGCACAGATACGCAGTATTTT
CASSQEGGTDTQYF
>TRBD1|TRBV5-1|.|TRBJ2-5
TGCGCCAGCAGACAGAGACAGGGGACGGAGACCCAGTACTTC
CASRQRQGTETQYF
>.|TRBV7-2|.|TRBJ2-3
TGTGCCAGCAGCGGGCAGAAGACAGATACGCAGTATTTT
CASSGQKTDTQYF
>.|TRBV27|once|TRBJ2-7
TGTGCCAGCAGTTTGGGGCAGTCCTACGAGCAGTACTTC
CASSLGQSYEQYF
>.|TRBV18|.|TRBJ1-3
TGTGCCACTACTCCCTCCTCCTTCTCTGGAAACACCATATATTTT
CATTPSSFSGNTIYF
>TRBD2|TRBV9|.|TRBJ2-1
TGTGCCAGCAGCGTAGCTGCCTTTGCGGGAGGATACAATGAGCAGTTCTTC
CASSVAAFAGGYNEQFF
>TRBD2|TRBV5-1|.|TRBJ2-5
TGCGCCAGCAGCTTGGTAGGCGGGAGTAGAGAGACCCAGTACTTC
CASSLVGGSRETQYF
>TRBD1|TRBV28|.|TRBJ2-7
TGTGCCAGCAGTTTCCCCGACAGGGGAAATTCCTACGAGCAGTACTTC
CASSFPDRGNSYEQYF
>.|TRBV28|.|TRBJ2-7
TGTGCCAGCAGTTTAATACAGGACCACGAGCAGTACTTC
CASSLIQDHEQYF
>TRBD2|TRBV4-1|.|TRBJ2-7
TGCGCCAGCAGCCAAGGGTCTAGCGGGAGTCGCGAGCAGTACTTC
CASSQGSSGSREQYF
>.|TRBV4-2|.|TRBJ1-1
TGTGCCAGCAGCCAAGGGCGGGCGAACACTGAAGCTTTCTTT
CASSQGRANTEAFF
>.|TRBV11-3|.|TRBJ2-3
TGTGCCAGCAGCTTATTCGTATCGGATACGCAGTATTTT
CASSLFVSDTQYF
>TRBD2|TRBV28|.|TRBJ2-5
TGTGCCAGCAGCCTCGGGACTACCGGGGAGACCCAGTACTTC
CASSLGTTGETQYF
>TRBD1|TRBV19|.|TRBJ2-7
TGTGCCAGTAGTCCCTTTGATTCCAACAGGGGCTACGAGCAGTACTTC
CASSPFDSNRGYEQYF
>TRBD1|TRBV5-1|.|TRBJ1-1
TGCGCCAGCAGCTTGGCCGTTGGACAGGGTAACACTGAAGCTTTCTTT
CASSLAVGQGNTEAFF
>TRBD1|TRBV19|.|TRBJ2-7
TGTGCCAGTAGTGTCACAGGGGGCCCGTACGAGCAGTACTTC
CASSVTGGPYEQYF
>TRBD2|TRBV28|.|TRBJ2-3
TGTGCCAGCAGTTCTATAGCGGGAGGGCCATTTGCGATCAGCACAGATACGCAGTATTTT
CASSSIAGGPFAISTDTQYF
>.|TRBV7-2|once|TRBJ2-7
TGTGCCAGCAGCTTAGTCAGGGCAGGCGAGCAGTACTTC
CASSLVRAGEQYF
>TRBD1|TRBV30|.|TRBJ2-3
TGTGCCTGGGGGACAGGGTATACAGATACGCAGTATTTT
CAWGTGYTDTQYF
>TRBD1|TRBV5-1|.|TRBJ1-1
TGCGCCAGCAGCCCCCCGGGACAGGGAACTGAAGCTTTCTTT
CASSPPGQGTEAFF